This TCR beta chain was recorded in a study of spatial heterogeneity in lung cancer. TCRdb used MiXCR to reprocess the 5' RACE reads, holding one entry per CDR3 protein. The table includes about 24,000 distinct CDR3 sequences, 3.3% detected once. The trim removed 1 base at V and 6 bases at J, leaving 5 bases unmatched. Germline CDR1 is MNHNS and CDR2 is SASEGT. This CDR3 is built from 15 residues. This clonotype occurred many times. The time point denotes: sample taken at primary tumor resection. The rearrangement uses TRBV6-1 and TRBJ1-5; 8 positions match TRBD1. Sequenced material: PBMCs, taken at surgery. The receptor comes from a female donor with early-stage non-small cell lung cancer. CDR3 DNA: TGTGCCAGCAGTGAAGGACGGACAGGGAGTCAGCCCCAGCATTTT. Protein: CASSEGRTGSQPQHF.